A single sample gave rise to the 8 T cell receptor beta chains below, sequenced in a study of OX40 agonist ivuxolimab in advanced cancers. TCRdb's copy holds only in-frame clones and misses some; the assay was immunoSEQ multiplex PCR. The profile shows about 43,000 clones, approximately 83% of them singletons. Sequenced material: CD4+ or CD8+ T cells sorted from blood, taken in a trial of the OX40 agonist ivuxolimab. The receptors were sampled from an adult with an advanced solid tumor such as melanoma, head and neck, liver or kidney cancer.

The chain has TRBV7-9 and TRBJ2-2, with D perhaps given as TRBD1 or TRBD2 (5 bases each). Trimming pared 5 bases from V and 4 bases from J, leaving 17 bases between. The germline CDR1 and CDR2 sequences are SEHNR and FQNEAQ (reference sequence). CDR3 length equals 16 residues. The CDR3 bases are TGTGCCAGCAGCCCAACTGGGCGTGGGACCACCGGGGAGCTGTTTTTT. Translation: CASSPTGRGTTGELFF.

This sequence joins TRBV7-9 and TRBJ2-1; a weak D match, TRBD1 (6 bases). Germline CDR1 is SEHNR and CDR2 is FQNEAQ (reference sequence). The CDR3 is made up of 11 amino acids. V was pared by 5 bases and J by 15 bases, with 14 bases between. The CDR3 DNA sequence: TGTGCCAGCAGCCCGGACAGAGGTTGGTTCTTC. Translation: CASSPDRGWFF. Combining the CDR3 with reference TRBV7-9 and TRBJ2-1 gives the whole variable domain DTGVSQNPRHKITKRGQNVTFRCDPISEHNRLYWYRQTLGQGPEFLTYFQNEAQLEKSRLLSDRFSAERPKGSFSTLEIQRTEQGDSAMYLCASSPDRGWFFGPGTRLTVL.

The chain couples TRBV4-2 to TRBJ2-2; weak D call: TRBD2 (6 bases). V dropped 4 bases and J dropped 5 bases, with 14 bases sitting between them. Germline-derived CDR1 and CDR2 are LGHNA and YNFKEQ. The CDR3 contains 15 residues. The CDR3 here is CASSLGTRDTGELFF. DNA of the CDR3: TGTGCCAGCAGCCTGGGGACGCGGGATACCGGGGAGCTGTTTTTT.

The V gene is TRBV29-1, the J gene TRBJ1-2; 7 bases align to TRBD1. Losses at the gene ends were 2 bases for V and 4 bases for J; bases not matched to a gene: 4. Germline V CDR1 and CDR2: SQVTM, ANQGSEA. The CDR3 contains 13 residues. The CDR3 bases are TGCAGCGTTGAATTGGGGGACAGCTATGGCTACACCTTC. Its translation: CSVELGDSYGYTF.

This clone showed up just once. This chain uses TRBV30 with TRBJ2-5; 14 bases agree with TRBD2. Germline CDR1 GTSNPN, CDR2 SVGIG (reference sequence). CDR3 length equals 17 residues. Unmatched junction bases numbered 9, after V lost 1 base and J lost 5 bases. CDR3 sequence (DNA): TGTGCCTGGAGTGGAGGACTAGCGGGAGGTCGGCGGGAGACCCAGTACTTC. Translation: CAWSGGLAGGRRETQYF.

This clone was detected only once. The V call is TRBV7-2, the J call TRBJ2-1; D uncertain. The CDR3 has 14 residues. Germline V CDR1 and CDR2: SGHTA, FQGNSA. The ends were cut back, 1 base at V and 8 bases at J, with 12 bases in the middle. This CDR3 reads CASSLGAPRYEQFF. The CDR3 coding sequence is TGTGCCAGCAGCTTAGGGGCCCCCAGATATGAGCAGTTCTTC.

Worth noting for this clone: The sample contains more than one DNA sequence encoding this CDR3. This sequence joins TRBV18 and TRBJ2-7; D gene ambiguous. The germline CDR1 and CDR2 sequences are KGHSH and LQKENI. Trimming took off 0 bases at V and 4 bases at J, with 7 bases between the two ends. The CDR3 has 13 amino acids. The CDR3 DNA follows: TGTGCCAGCTCACCACCGAGCTCTTACGAGCAGTACTTC. Protein product: CASSPPSSYEQYF.

V usage is TRBV4-1 and J usage is TRBJ2-5, with TRBD1 matching over 8 bases. This CDR3 has 17 amino acids. V was clipped by 2 bases and J by 5 bases; unmatched bases: 13. CDR1 is MGHRA and CDR2 is YSYEKL in the germline V gene. The CDR3 coding sequence is TGCGCCAGCAGCCAATCCGGACAGGGACCCCCAGGGGAGACCCAGTACTTC. Protein: CASSQSGQGPPGETQYF.